The rows below give T cell receptor beta chains drawn from one sample of a study of OX40 agonist ivuxolimab in advanced cancers. Profiling relied on immunoSEQ multiplex PCR, and the TCRdb table lists in-frame clones only, not all of them. Among roughly 74,000 clones listed, around 82% were seen once. Sequenced material: CD4+ or CD8+ T cells sorted from blood, taken in a trial of the OX40 agonist ivuxolimab. The receptor set was obtained from an adult with an advanced solid tumor such as melanoma, head and neck, liver or kidney cancer. Both conserved end residues are part of each CDR3.

len | j_gene | v_gene | CDR3aa
15 | TRBJ1-1 | TRBV19 | CASSKPRGGDTEAFF
13 | TRBJ2-7 | TRBV7-2 | CASSQRTVYEQYF
13 | TRBJ2-5 | TRBV7-2 | CASSSGLGETQYF
17 | TRBJ2-7 | TRBV6-1 | CASSELYRGRSSYEQYF
15 | TRBJ1-5 | TRBV7-2 | CASSESASGVQPQHF
16 | TRBJ1-5 | TRBV4-2 | CASSQIIGHPNQPQHF
14 | TRBJ1-1 | TRBV27 | CASNRQGAGTEAFF
16 | TRBJ2-3 | TRBV7-2 | CASSPRGGPSTDTQYF
14 | TRBJ2-1 | TRBV6-6 | CASSPPGLGNEQFF
14 | TRBJ2-1 | TRBV10-3 | CAISVRQGNNEQFF
14 | TRBJ1-2 | TRBV28 | CASSLWDREVGYTF
11 | TRBJ2-3 | TRBV29-1 | CSVEASETQYF
15 | TRBJ2-7 | TRBV7-6 | CASSLASEGPHEQYF
17 | TRBJ1-4 | TRBV15 | CATSRDLTGGTNEKLFF
14 | TRBJ2-2 | TRBV6-1 | CASSESLLVGELFF
13 | TRBJ2-7 | TRBV6-6 | CASKFRVGYEQYF
14 | TRBJ1-6 | TRBV6-5 | CASRGDSYNSPLHF
13 | TRBJ2-3 | TRBV7-2 | CASSLQRLDTQYF
15 | TRBJ1-4 | TRBV27 | CASSSPGTGLEKLFF
12 | TRBJ1-2 | TRBV29-1 | CSVRGRDYGYTF
14 | TRBJ2-7 | TRBV27 | CAKNRDRETYEQYF
16 | TRBJ2-3 | TRBV7-2 | CASSLVIAGDRDTQYF
13 | TRBJ1-2 | TRBV27 | CASSPTGDDGYTF
12 | TRBJ2-7 | TRBV28 | CPGEAESYEQYF
16 | TRBJ2-3 | TRBV5-6 | CASSPRLAGGTDTQYF
15 | TRBJ1-2 | TRBV7-2 | CASSFTGDRGLGYTF
15 | TRBJ2-2 | TRBV6-1 | CASSVRTGRTGELFF
14 | TRBJ2-7 | TRBV28 | CASSLGQGAQEQYF
13 | TRBJ2-7 | TRBV11-2 | CASSLELAGEQYF
14 | TRBJ2-7 | TRBV5-4 | CASSRTSGSYEQYF
16 | TRBJ1-6 | TRBV19 | CASSIGRAASHSPLHF
15 | - | TRBV4-3 | CASSQLTGGSYEQYF
17 | TRBJ2-3 | TRBV27 | CAGSQPGTQGVTDTQYF
15 | TRBJ2-7 | TRBV5-1 | CASSPETGAPYEQYF
17 | TRBJ2-5 | TRBV5-8 | CASSLGHSSLGQETQYF
15 | TRBJ2-2 | TRBV30 | CAWSGGLLNTGELFF
15 | TRBJ2-2 | TRBV6-5 | CASSYQTGIPGELFF
15 | TRBJ1-1 | TRBV28 | CASRMSKNKNTEAFF
15 | TRBJ1-1 | TRBV4-3 | CASSQVGQMNTEAFF
14 | TRBJ2-7 | TRBV7-8 | CASSLAETSYEQYF
14 | TRBJ2-5 | TRBV7-8 | CASSLWRDQETQYF
15 | TRBJ1-5 | TRBV19 | CASSIATRGNQPQHF
13 | TRBJ1-1 | TRBV7-8 | CASSWGQNTEAFF
15 | TRBJ2-2 | TRBV14 | CASSKIASGTGELFF
14 | TRBJ1-5 | TRBV19 | CASGGWGLNQPQHF
16 | TRBJ2-1 | TRBV25-1 | CASSELRPSRGNEQFF
14 | TRBJ1-4 | TRBV5-1 | CASSRTATNEKLFF
15 | TRBJ1-2 | TRBV7-2 | CASSLATGANYGYTF
15 | TRBJ2-3 | TRBV4-2 | CASSPGQGGADTQYF
16 | TRBJ2-3 | TRBV4-3 | CASSSGQGVFSDTQYF
13 | TRBJ2-7 | TRBV19 | CASSGQKFYEQYF